This entry is about one T cell receptor beta chain. V lost 5 bases and J lost 4; bases outside the gene matches: 3. The CDR3 covers 15 residues. CDR1 is MNHEY and CDR2 is SVGAGI in the germline V gene. This table comes from immunoSEQ multiplex PCR, and its TCRdb copy is limited to in-frame clones, with some not included. This sample has more than 110,000 clones, with 88% found just once. The data were taken from a study of T cell responses to AZD1222 COVID-19 vaccine. The material was peripheral blood, obtained 28 days after the second AZD1222 dose. The chain has TRBV6-5 and TRBJ2-2; 11 nucleotides align to TRBD2. The sequence came from an adult who received the AZD1222 COVID-19 vaccine. CDR3 in DNA: TGTGCCAGCAGTAACGGACTAGCGGGCACCGGGGAGCTGTTTTTT. Protein sequence: CASSNGLAGTGELFF.